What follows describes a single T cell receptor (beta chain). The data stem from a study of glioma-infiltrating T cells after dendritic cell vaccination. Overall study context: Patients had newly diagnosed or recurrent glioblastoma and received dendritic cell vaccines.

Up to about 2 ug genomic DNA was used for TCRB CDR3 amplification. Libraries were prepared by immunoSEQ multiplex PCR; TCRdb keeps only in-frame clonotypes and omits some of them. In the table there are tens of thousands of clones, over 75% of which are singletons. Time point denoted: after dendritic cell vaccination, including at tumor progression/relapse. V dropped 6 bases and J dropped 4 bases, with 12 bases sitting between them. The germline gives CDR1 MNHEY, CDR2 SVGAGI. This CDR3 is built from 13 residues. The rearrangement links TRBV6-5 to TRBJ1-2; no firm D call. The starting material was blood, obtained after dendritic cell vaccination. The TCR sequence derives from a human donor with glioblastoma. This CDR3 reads CASSLVRSYGYTF. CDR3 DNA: TGTGCCAGCAGCCTCGTTAGGAGCTATGGCTACACCTTC.